One and the same sample provided the 20 T cell receptor beta chains below, sequenced in a study of regulatory and conventional T cells in RAG deficiency. Genomic DNA came from blood conventional CD4+ T cells gated CD25-low CD127-high. Assay used: immunoSEQ multiplex PCR; TCRdb lists only in-frame clones, some missing. The sample contains 21,000 or so clones, 93% of which appear only once. Another study also made use of these data, one on regulatory T cells. That source reports: The PCR used 52 TRBV and 13 TRBJ primers.

Specimen: CD4+ T cells sorted from blood. The receptors come from a human donor in good health.

The chain combines TRBV11-3 with TRBJ1-1; a weak D match, TRBD1 (5 bases). The CDR3 has 12 amino acids. Trimming cost V 3 bases and J 5 bases, with 7 bases left between them. CDR1 and CDR2 (germline): SGHNT, YENEEA. The CDR3 sequence: CASSFRETEAFF. The CDR3 DNA reads as TGTGCCAGCAGCTTCAGGGAAACTGAAGCTTTCTTT. Full variable domain (outside the CDR3, taken from reference TRBV11-3 and TRBJ1-1): EAGVVQSPRYKIIEKKQPVAFWCNPISGHNTLYWYLQNLGQGPELLIRYENEEAVDDSQLPKDRFSAERLKGVDSTLKIQPAELGDSAVYLCASSFRETEAFFGQGTRLTVV.

The chain carries TRBV2 and TRBJ1-1; D gene ambiguous. The germline V gene encodes CDR1 SNHLY and CDR2 FYNNEI. Trimming stripped 6 bases from V and 5 bases from J, with 16 bases between. CDR3 size: 14 residues. CDR3 sequence (DNA): TGTGCCAGCAGGATTTTCACAATGAGAACTGAAGCTTTCTTT. It yields the protein CASRIFTMRTEAFF.

This chain connects TRBV10-1 to TRBJ1-1; TRBD1 aligns across 9 bases. Germline V gene sequence: CDR1 WNHNN, CDR2 SYGVQD (reference sequence). This CDR3 is built from 13 residues. With 6 bases clipped from V and 5 bases from J, the junction kept 4 bases outside the gene matches. In DNA form, the CDR3 reads TGCGCCAGCAGCCGGGACAGGGCTACTGAAGCTTTCTTT. Translation: CASSRDRATEAFF.

The chain joins TRBV18 to TRBJ1-1; D is unresolved. The CDR3 contains 15 residues. Looked up from germline, CDR1 is KGHSH and CDR2 is LQKENI. With 0 bases removed from V and 3 bases from J, the gap between germline ends came to 11 bases. The DNA for the CDR3 is TGTGCCAGCTCACCACCAGGAGCCGGATACACTGAAGCTTTCTTT. This sequence encodes CASSPPGAGYTEAFF.

The V gene is TRBV10-2, the J gene TRBJ2-5; no reliable D call. Germline V lookup: CDR1 WSHSY, CDR2 SAAADI. V dropped 5 bases and J dropped 4 bases, with 5 bases sitting between them. The CDR3 extends over 11 amino acids. CDR3 in amino acids: CASSLGETQYF. In DNA, the CDR3 is TGCGCCAGCAGTCTTGGAGAGACCCAGTACTTC.

The V gene is TRBV5-1, the J gene TRBJ1-1, with TRBD1 identical over 8 bases. J lost 0 bases, V lost 4 bases, and 5 bases had no gene match. This CDR3 has 15 residues. Germline-derived CDR1 and CDR2 are SGHRS and YFSETQ. Here the CDR3 DNA reads TGCGCCAGCAGCCTCAGGGGGCAGATGAACACTGAAGCTTTCTTT. Its protein product is CASSLRGQMNTEAFF.

About this clone itself: This same CDR3 is encoded by further DNA sequences in the sample. The rearrangement uses TRBV18 and TRBJ2-5; 7 bases match TRBD1. The J segment lost 0 bases and the V segment lost 2 bases, leaving 0 bases of the junction unmatched. The CDR3 has 14 amino acids. CDR1 and CDR2 (germline): KGHSH, LQKENI. This chain's CDR3 is CASSPGTDQETQYF. As DNA, the CDR3 is TGTGCCAGCTCACCAGGGACAGACCAAGAGACCCAGTACTTC.

The chain couples TRBV15 to TRBJ1-1; D is unclear. Germline CDR1 LNHNV, CDR2 YYDKDF (reference sequence). This CDR3 comprises 15 residues. The V and J ends lost 3 bases and 1 base respectively, with 12 bases between them. CDR3 nucleotides: TGTGCCACCAGCAGGGTACGGAGCCAGAACACTGAAGCTTTCTTT. It yields the protein CATSRVRSQNTEAFF.

CDR3 DNA: TGTGCCAGCACCTCAGGTGCGGTTCAGCCCCAGCATTTT. Its translation is CASTSGAVQPQHF. J is TRBJ1-5 and V is TRBV7-9; no clear D gene. CDR1 and CDR2 from the germline V gene are SEHNR and FQNEAQ (reference sequence). The ends were cut back, 7 bases at V and 6 bases at J, with 13 bases in the middle. The CDR3 contains 13 residues.

Note on this clone: This sample includes further DNA sequences coding for the same CDR3. CDR3 amino acids: CASRPSSYNEQFF. The CDR3 bases are TGTGCCAGTAGACCTAGCTCCTACAATGAGCAGTTCTTC. The chain recombines TRBV28 with TRBJ2-1; D gene ambiguous. Germline V gene data show CDR1 as MDHEN and CDR2 as SYDVKM. V was clipped by 9 bases and J by 0 bases, with 9 bases between them. The CDR3 is 13 residues long.

This sequence joins TRBV5-1 and TRBJ2-1; D remains unclear. This CDR3 comprises 13 residues. The V and J ends lost 4 bases and 7 bases respectively, with 12 bases between them. Looked up from germline, CDR1 is SGHRS and CDR2 is YFSETQ. CDR3 DNA sequence: TGCGCCAGCAGCCCCTTTCTAGGGAATGAGCAGTTCTTC. It translates to CASSPFLGNEQFF.

Here the CDR3 DNA reads TGTGCCAGTACGGCAGGTCCCATGAACACTGAAGCTTTCTTT. Protein: CASTAGPMNTEAFF. This chain connects TRBV19 to TRBJ1-1; no definite D call. Per germline, CDR1 LNHDA and CDR2 SQIVND (reference sequence). Deletions cut 7 bases from V and 0 bases from J, with 12 bases between. The CDR3 spans 14 residues.

This clone was seen just once. The chain combines TRBV14 with TRBJ2-3; D is perhaps TRBD1 or TRBD2 (5 bases each). Germline V lookup: CDR1 SGHDN, CDR2 FVKESK. The CDR3 length is 15 residues. V was pared by 4 bases and J by 4 bases, with 15 bases between. The CDR3 nucleotides read TGTGCCAGCAGCCCACAACGGGGACGGGCAGATACGCAGTATTTT. Protein sequence: CASSPQRGRADTQYF.

This rearrangement joins TRBV28 to TRBJ1-2; possible D gene TRBD1, 5 bases. Trimming took 5 bases from V and 4 from J, leaving 11 bases between them. CDR1 and CDR2 (germline): MDHEN, SYDVKM. The CDR3 has 13 residues. The CDR3 is CASSIGVGYGYTF. DNA of the CDR3: TGTGCCAGCAGTATAGGGGTTGGCTATGGCTACACCTTC.

This sequence joins TRBV28 and TRBJ1-2; 7 bases align to TRBD1. This CDR3 spans 16 amino acids. V was pared by 3 bases and J by 4 bases, with 11 bases of the junction left unmatched. Germline loops: CDR1 MDHEN, CDR2 SYDVKM. The CDR3 protein is CASSLAAVGQSYGYTF. The CDR3 DNA follows: TGTGCCAGCAGTTTGGCAGCAGTGGGACAGAGCTATGGCTACACCTTC.

The chain recombines TRBV28 with TRBJ2-1, with 8 bases aligning to TRBD2. J lost 8 bases, V lost 4 bases, and 10 bases had no gene match. Germline values: CDR1 MDHEN, CDR2 SYDVKM. The CDR3 loop spans 15 amino acids. CDR3 protein: CASSSVAGGNYEQFF. In nucleotides, the CDR3 is TGTGCCAGCAGTTCTGTCGCGGGAGGAAATTATGAGCAGTTCTTC.

This clone was observed a handful of times. The chain combines TRBV30 with TRBJ1-2, with 7 bases matching TRBD1. The V gene's germline CDR1 is GTSNPN and CDR2 SVGIG (reference sequence). The V segment lost 3 bases and the J segment 2 bases; nucleotides outside the gene matches: 3. The CDR3 runs to 13 residues. The CDR3 is CAWRQQGNYGYTF. DNA of the CDR3: TGTGCCTGGAGACAACAGGGGAACTATGGCTACACCTTC.

This chain joins TRBV11-1 and TRBJ2-7; TRBD2 agrees at 13 bases. The ends lost 6 bases at V and 4 bases at J; junction bases unmatched: 6. Germline CDR1 is SGHAT and CDR2 is FQDESV (reference sequence). The CDR3 consists of 15 residues. CDR3 in amino acids: CASRRTSGGPYEQYF. DNA for the CDR3: TGTGCCAGCAGACGGACTAGCGGGGGCCCTTACGAGCAGTACTTC.

This chain links TRBV5-6 with TRBJ2-1; 8 bases agree with TRBD1. This CDR3 is built from 15 residues. The V and J ends lost 6 bases and 5 bases, in that order; junction bases with no gene match: 10. CDR1 is SGHDT, CDR2 YYEEEE, per germline. CDR3 in DNA: TGTGCCAGCACACCCCGGGACAGGATAAACAATGAGCAGTTCTTC. Protein sequence: CASTPRDRINNEQFF.

This clone was found once. This chain connects TRBV6-5 to TRBJ1-6; 8 bases match TRBD1. This CDR3 is built from 15 residues. V trimming: 6 bases; J trimming: 7 bases; junction bases outside the gene matches: 8. CDR1 MNHEY and CDR2 SVGAGI come from the germline V gene. Here the CDR3 DNA reads TGTGCCAGCAGCCTTACGTGGACAGGGAATTCACCCCTCCACTTT. It translates to CASSLTWTGNSPLHF.